These 22 T cell receptor beta chains share one sample of origin, sequenced in a study of prognosis after radiotherapy for stage I lung cancer (dated by TCRdb to 2020 to 2023). Reads for this sample came from an Illumina HiSeq 3000. Two rounds of multiplex PCR were used to amplify the TCR beta CDR3 region from genomic DNA. The first PCR round used primers specific to each TRBV and TRBJ gene, with sequences filed in Chinese patent CN105087789A. TCRdb took the public reads, trimmed them with fastp at Q25, ran MiXCR for clone calling and kept in-frame beta chains. CDR3 protein duplicates are merged, each entry listing the most common genes and DNA. Counted in this sample were fewer than 20,000 distinct CDR3 sequences; 15% to 20% of them appeared once. The biggest ten clones account for more than 35% of the sample. The specimen comprised PBMCs, sampled before or after stereotactic body radiation therapy (not recorded which). The source of these receptors is a donor aged 50 or older with non-small cell lung cancer.

This clonotype has a count of ten or more. The J gene is TRBJ2-3, the V gene TRBV3-2; the table's D gene call, TRBD1, was not cross checked with the DNA. TRBV3-2 corresponds to a pseudogene. The CDR3 extends over 18 amino acids. The CDR3, as DNA: TGTGCCAGCAGCCATAGGGGGCTTCGACGGGGAGACGGAGATACGCAGTATTTT. Its protein is CASSHRGLRRGDGDTQYF.

This clonotype was seen at least ten times. The chain employs TRBV11-2 and TRBJ2-1, with TRBD2 identical over 11 bases. The V and J ends lost 2 bases and 8 bases, in that order; junction bases with no gene match: 2. Germline V gene sequence: CDR1 SGHAT, CDR2 FQNNGV. This CDR3 region has 14 residues. CDR3 sequence reads: CASSLLAGGYEQFF. The CDR3 DNA is TGTGCCAGCAGCTTACTAGCGGGAGGCTATGAGCAGTTCTTC. Filled out from reference TRBV11-2 and TRBJ2-1, the complete variable domain reads EAGVAQSPRYKIIEKRQSVAFWCNPISGHATLYWYQQILGQGPKLLIQFQNNGVVDDSQLPKDRFSAERLKGVDSTLKIQPAKLEDSAVYLCASSLLAGGYEQFFGPGTRLTVL.

This clonotype came up many times. V usage is TRBV3-1 and J usage is TRBJ2-1; 14 bases line up with TRBD2. This CDR3 spans 18 amino acids. Looked up from germline, CDR1 is LGHDT and CDR2 is YNNKEL (reference sequence). With 0 bases clipped from V and 6 bases from J, the junction kept 7 bases outside the gene matches. CDR3 loop: CASSQESPGLAGVNEQFF. CDR3 DNA: TGTGCCAGCAGCCAAGAATCCCCGGGACTAGCGGGGGTCAATGAGCAGTTCTTC.

This clonotype was seen once. The chain links TRBV5-1 to TRBJ1-4; 8 positions agree with TRBD1. The V segment lost 2 bases and the J segment 10 bases; nucleotides outside the gene matches: 10. Germline-derived CDR1 and CDR2 are SGHRS and YFSETQ. This CDR3 spans 15 amino acids. CDR3 DNA sequence: TGCGCCAGCAGCTTACGGACAGGGAGCTTTGCAAAACTGTTTTTT. Translated, it gives CASSLRTGSFAKLFF.

Concerning this clonotype itself: A read error is the likely source, as a far larger clone sits one nucleotide away. Here the CDR3 reads CASSSDRGQNYGYAF. The CDR3 DNA reads TGTGCCAGCAGTTCCGACAGGGGGCAGAACTATGGCTACGCCTTC. This sequence joins TRBV6-4 and TRBJ1-2; 10 nucleotides agree with TRBD1. The CDR3 runs 15 residues. The germline gives CDR1 MRHNA, CDR2 SNTAGT.

This clonotype was found many times. The chain couples TRBV10-3 to TRBJ2-7, with 8 bases fitting TRBD1. The CDR3 sequence is 13 residues long. Per the germline V gene, CDR1 is ENHRY and CDR2 is SYGVKD. V lost 11 bases, J lost 7 bases, and 13 bases stayed unmatched. The CDR3: CASTAGGSWEQYF. Here the CDR3 DNA reads TGTGCCTCCACCGCAGGGGGCAGTTGGGAGCAGTACTTC.

Concerning this clonotype itself: This may be a read error: a much more frequent sequence differs by one nucleotide. This chain connects TRBV6-1 to TRBJ2-1; D not resolved. The germline V gene encodes CDR1 MNHNS and CDR2 SASEGT. There are 12 residues in the CDR3. Written as DNA, the CDR3 is TGTGCCAGCAGTAGACCTTACAATGGGCAGTTCTTC. Protein: CASSRPYNGQFF.

This clonotype was picked up many times. V usage is TRBV24-1 and J usage is TRBJ1-1; tentative D call: TRBD1 (6 bases). The V end lost 7 bases, the J end lost 1 base, and 15 bases lay between the germline ends. Looked up from germline, CDR1 is KGHDR and CDR2 is SFDVKD. The CDR3 contains 15 residues. The CDR3 nucleotides are TGTGCCACCAGACACTCGGGACAACCGAACACTGAAGCTTTCTTT. It translates to CATRHSGQPNTEAFF.

There are many counts of this clonotype. This chain connects TRBV6-2 or TRBV6-3 to TRBJ2-3; D ambiguous. In germline, CDR1 is MNHEY, CDR2 SVGEGT. V was cut by 0 bases and J by 2 bases, with 6 bases left in between. The CDR3 extends over 14 amino acids. The CDR3 bases are TGTGCCAGCAGTTACTCGTTGCCCACAGATACGCAGTATTTT. Residues: CASSYSLPTDTQYF.

This clonotype came up many times. CDR3 DNA sequence: TGTGCCAGCAGCCGACAGGGGGGAACTAATGAAAAACTGTTTTTT. This sequence encodes CASSRQGGTNEKLFF. The chain couples TRBV7-9 to TRBJ1-4, with 9 bases fitting TRBD1. The CDR3 loop spans 15 amino acids. V was pared by 5 bases and J by 1 base, with 2 bases of the junction left unmatched. Germline V gene data show CDR1 as SEHNR and CDR2 as FQNEAQ (reference sequence).

This clonotype was picked up many times. The chain is built from TRBV24-1 and TRBJ1-4, with 7 bases identical to TRBD1. The germline V gene has CDR1 KGHDR and CDR2 SFDVKD. Unmatched junction bases numbered 4, after V lost 4 bases and J lost 3 bases. This CDR3 is built from 15 residues. This CDR3 is CATSEGGRANEKLFF. The DNA for the CDR3 is TGTGCCACCAGTGAAGGGGGCAGAGCTAATGAAAAACTGTTTTTT.

This clonotype showed up many times. This chain links TRBV6-1 with TRBJ2-3, with TRBD1 identical over 9 bases. This CDR3 is built from 14 residues. CDR1 and CDR2 (germline): MNHNS, SASEGT. The V and J ends lost 9 bases and 1 base, in that order; junction bases with no gene match: 5. The CDR3 loop reads CASKQGAGTDTQYF. DNA of the CDR3: TGTGCCAGTAAACAGGGGGCGGGCACAGATACGCAGTATTTT.

This clonotype occurred many times. This chain links TRBV20-1 with TRBJ2-3; D is tentatively TRBD1 or TRBD2 (5 bases each). This CDR3 contains 15 residues. V gave up 0 bases and J gave up 3 bases, with 13 bases separating them. CDR1 and CDR2 from the germline V gene are DFQATT and SNEGSKA (reference sequence). The CDR3 sequence is CSARDGAWGTDTQYF. CDR3 DNA sequence: TGCAGTGCTAGAGATGGAGCGTGGGGGACAGATACGCAGTATTTT.

This clonotype was counted a few times. This may be a read error, as it is one base from a much larger clone. No conserved phenylalanine or tryptophan is present at the end of the CDR3, so a read error is the likely explanation. This chain uses TRBV6-1 with TRBJ1-2; a weak D match, TRBD1 (6 bases). The CDR3 sequence is 13 residues long. Germline loops: CDR1 MNHNS, CDR2 SASEGT. The ends were cut back, 3 bases at V and 8 bases at J, with 13 bases in the middle. In DNA, the CDR3 is TGTGCCAGCAGTGACCCTGGACAGTACGGCTACACCCTC. Translation gives CASSDPGQYGYTL.

The J gene is TRBJ2-5, the V gene TRBV11-2, with 15 bases fitting TRBD2. CDR1 and CDR2 from the germline V gene are SGHAT and FQNNGV. This CDR3 spans 18 amino acids. J gave up 5 bases and V 0 bases, and 7 bases lay outside the gene matches. The CDR3 nucleotides are TGTGCCAGCAGCTTAGATCTAGGGACTAGCGGGGGGTGGGAGACCCAGTACTTC. It yields the protein CASSLDLGTSGGWETQYF.

This clonotype was recorded many times. J is TRBJ2-1 and V is TRBV7-9; 9 positions match TRBD1. CDR1 is SEHNR, CDR2 FQNEAQ, per germline (reference sequence). CDR3 length equals 15 residues. The V and J ends lost 6 bases and 3 bases, in that order; junction bases with no gene match: 6. The CDR3 DNA sequence: TGTGCCAGCAGAGACGGACAGGGGCGCTACAATGAGCAGTTCTTC. Residues: CASRDGQGRYNEQFF.

This clonotype was seen a handful of times. It may be a read error: a sequence one base away is much more abundant. The V call is TRBV7-2, the J call TRBJ2-1; a weak D match, TRBD1 (5 bases). Germline CDR1 is SGHTA and CDR2 is FQGNSA. The CDR3 contains 14 residues. CDR3 residues: CASSPLIGADERFF. The CDR3 DNA is TGTGCCAGCAGCCCCCTCATAGGGGCGGATGAGCGGTTCTTC. Full variable domain (outside the CDR3, taken from reference TRBV7-2 and TRBJ2-1): GAGVSQSPSNKVTEKGKDVELRCDPISGHTALYWYRQSLGQGLEFLIYFQGNSAPDKSGLPSDRFSAERTGGSVSTLTIQRTQQEDSAVYLCASSPLIGADERFFGPGTRLTVL.

In this sample, this clonotype turned up many times. The rearrangement uses TRBV27 and TRBJ2-4; 11 positions agree with TRBD2. V shed 3 bases and J 0 bases; nucleotides not matched to a gene: 10. The CDR3 extends over 19 amino acids. Looked up from germline, CDR1 is MNHEY and CDR2 is SMNVEV (reference sequence). CDR3 nucleotide sequence: TGTGCCAGCAGTTTTCGGGTAGCGGGAGGGTTGGTAGCCAAAAACATTCAGTACTTC. Amino acids: CASSFRVAGGLVAKNIQYF.

This clonotype was seen repeatedly, ten times or more. V usage is TRBV9 and J usage is TRBJ1-1; no reliable D call. Trimming stripped 3 bases from V and 2 bases from J, with 14 bases between. The CDR3 has 15 amino acids. Germline V CDR1 and CDR2: SGDLS, YYNGEE. CDR3: CASSAQRTANTEAFF. The CDR3, as DNA: TGTGCCAGCAGCGCCCAGAGGACGGCCAACACTGAAGCTTTCTTT.

In its sample, this clonotype is medium-sized. This chain uses TRBV7-3 with TRBJ1-2; TRBD1 matches 7 bases. This CDR3 contains 17 residues. Germline lookup yields CDR1 SGHTA and CDR2 FQGTGA. Germline trimming cut 1 base from V and 6 bases from J; bases unmatched to any gene: 14. The DNA for the CDR3 is TGTGCCAGCAGCTTAAATATTTTTCCGACAGGGTATAATGGCTACACCTTC. Its protein is CASSLNIFPTGYNGYTF.

This clonotype was found many times. This chain joins TRBV2 and TRBJ1-4, with D possibly being TRBD1 (5 bases). The CDR3 spans 16 residues. V was shortened by 1 base and J by 0 bases, with 9 bases between the two germline ends. Germline CDR1 is SNHLY and CDR2 is FYNNEI. CDR3 amino acids: CASSEGDAATNEKLFF. The CDR3, as DNA: TGTGCCAGCAGTGAAGGGGACGCTGCAACTAATGAAAAACTGTTTTTT.

This clonotype was seen many times. At one end the junction does not follow the germline gene, possibly because of a read error. The V and J genes are TRBV7-2 and TRBJ1-6, with TRBD1 matching 7 bases. Germline CDR1 and CDR2: SGHTA and FQGNSA. The CDR3 consists of 17 residues. Written as DNA, the CDR3 is TGTGCCGGCAGCTTGCAACCCGGGACAGAGTGTAATTCACCCCTCCACTTT. It yields the protein CAGSLQPGTECNSPLHF. The whole variable domain, remainder taken from reference TRBV7-2 and TRBJ1-6, is GAGVSQSPSNKVTEKGKDVELRCDPISGHTALYWYRQSLGQGLEFLIYFQGNSAPDKSGLPSDRFSAERTGGSVSTLTIQRTQQEDSAVYLCAGSLQPGTECNSPLHFGNGTRLTVT.